Each of the 31 T cell receptor beta chains below was sequenced from the same sample in a study of cytomegalovirus exposure and HLA in healthy donors. 60 Vbeta and 13 Jbeta primers were used in PCR. The repertoire was sequenced with immunoSEQ multiplex PCR; TCRdb's copy has only in-frame clones and lacks some. The sample contains around 93,000 clones, roughly 60% of which appear only once. Sequenced sample: PBMCs. Receptors originate from a boy aged 10-17 years in good health and CMV-seropositive.

V gene TRBV5-1 combines with J gene TRBJ2-7; 7 bases match TRBD1. Germline V gives CDR1 SGHRS, CDR2 YFSETQ. The V gene end was trimmed by 4 bases and the J gene end by 2 bases; junction bases not matched to a gene: 9. CDR3 size: 15 residues. The CDR3 region has the DNA TGCGCCAGCAGCCTCCTTCGAACAGGGGCCTACGAGCAGTACTTC. It yields the protein CASSLLRTGAYEQYF.

This chain uses TRBV29-1 with TRBJ2-3; tentatively, D is TRBD2 (6 bases). V was pared by 6 bases and J by 0 bases, with 16 bases between. Looked up from germline, CDR1 is SQVTM and CDR2 is ANQGSEA. The CDR3 sequence is 15 residues long. CDR3: CSVDIADTSTDTQYF. As DNA, the CDR3 is TGCAGCGTGGATATAGCGGATACTAGCACAGATACGCAGTATTTT.

The J gene is TRBJ1-1, the V gene TRBV6-6, with TRBD1 as a possible D gene (6 bases). V gave up 6 bases and J gave up 5 bases, with 16 bases separating them. In germline, CDR1 is MNHNY, CDR2 SVGAGI (reference sequence). The CDR3 totals 14 residues. The CDR3 spells CASRYGTSGTEAFF. CDR3 sequence (DNA): TGTGCCAGCAGGTACGGGACATCGGGGACTGAAGCTTTCTTT.

This sequence joins TRBV9 and TRBJ2-3; 8 bases are shared with TRBD2. Germline V CDR1 and CDR2: SGDLS, YYNGEE. Trimming took 0 bases from V and 5 from J; bases not matched to a gene: 8. The CDR3 is made up of 16 amino acids. In nucleotides, the CDR3 is TGTGCCAGCAGCGTAGTGGGTCGCGGGGGGTTAGATACGCAGTATTTT. It is translated as CASSVVGRGGLDTQYF.

The chain is built from TRBV7-2 and TRBJ1-1; TRBD1 might be the D (5 bases). The V end was cut by 4 bases, the J end by 1 base, with 13 bases between. CDR1 and CDR2 from the germline V gene are SGHTA and FQGNSA. The CDR3 covers 15 residues. In DNA, the CDR3 is TGTGCCAGCAGCTCCCGGGGGACGCGGAACACTGAAGCTTTCTTT. This codes for CASSSRGTRNTEAFF.

The chain combines TRBV6-6 with TRBJ2-1; the match to TRBD2 covers 10 bases. The CDR3 runs 15 residues. The trim removed 5 bases at V and 5 bases at J, leaving 6 bases unmatched. In germline, CDR1 is MNHNY, CDR2 SVGAGI (reference sequence). CDR3 protein: CASSRTSGENNEQFF. CDR3 DNA sequence: TGTGCCAGCAGTCGGACTAGCGGAGAGAACAATGAGCAGTTCTTC.

The V gene is TRBV14, the J gene TRBJ2-1; 9 bases are a match to TRBD2. The CDR3 has 17 residues. Trimming cost V 4 bases and J 5 bases; bases outside gene matches: 12. The V gene's germline CDR1 is SGHDN and CDR2 FVKESK. The CDR3 spells CASSRYTVIAGDNEQFF. CDR3 nucleotide sequence: TGTGCCAGCAGCCGGTACACCGTAATAGCGGGAGACAATGAGCAGTTCTTC.

This clone was found a few times. This rearrangement joins TRBV7-8 to TRBJ1-1; TRBD1 aligns across 8 bases. There are 14 residues in the CDR3. Germline-derived CDR1 and CDR2 are SGHVS and FQNEAQ. V gave up 0 bases and J gave up 5 bases; unmatched junction bases: 2. CDR3 residues: CASSLAQGATEAFF. CDR3 bases: TGTGCCAGCAGCTTAGCGCAGGGGGCAACTGAAGCTTTCTTT.

V gene TRBV9 combines with J gene TRBJ1-6, with TRBD1 identical over 7 bases. V lost 3 bases and J lost 6; bases outside the gene matches: 6. This CDR3 region has 15 residues. Germline CDR1 SGDLS, CDR2 YYNGEE. CDR3 DNA: TGTGCCAGCAGCGCGGGACAGATTGGTAATTCACCCCTCCACTTT. Its protein is CASSAGQIGNSPLHF.

The V call is TRBV5-1, the J call TRBJ1-5; D remains ambiguous. Trimming stripped 2 bases from V and 3 bases from J, with 6 bases between. The V gene's germline CDR1 is SGHRS and CDR2 YFSETQ. CDR3 length equals 13 residues. As DNA, the CDR3 is TGCGCCAGCAGCTTACAGCCCAATCAGCCCCAGCATTTT. It codes for CASSLQPNQPQHF.

CDR3 residues: CASSHGTGNYGYTF. The DNA of the CDR3 is TGCGCCAGCAGCCACGGGACAGGAAACTATGGCTACACCTTC. The chain employs TRBV5-1 and TRBJ1-2; 8 bases map to TRBD1. Germline V gene data show CDR1 as SGHRS and CDR2 as YFSETQ. CDR3 length: 14 residues. The V and J ends lost 4 bases and 2 bases, in that order; junction bases with no gene match: 4. Filled out from reference TRBV5-1 and TRBJ1-2, the complete variable domain reads KAGVTQTPRYLIKTRGQQVTLSCSPISGHRSVSWYQQTPGQGLQFLFEYFSETQRNKGNFPGRFSGRQFSNSRSEMNVSTLELGDSALYLCASSHGTGNYGYTFGSGTRLTVV.

The chain joins TRBV5-6 to TRBJ1-4, with D possibly TRBD1 on 5 matching bases. Germline CDR1 and CDR2: SGHDT and YYEEEE. There are 13 residues in the CDR3. Trimming took off 1 base at V and 8 bases at J, with 9 bases between the two ends. CDR3 bases: TGTGCCAGCAGCTTGAGAAAGGGGGAAAAACTGTTTTTT. Translated, it gives CASSLRKGEKLFF.

The table lists this clone with a count of one. The V gene is TRBV6-6, the J gene TRBJ2-6; possibly TRBD1 for D (5 bases). Trimming stripped 5 bases from V and 2 bases from J, with 10 bases between. The CDR3 runs to 15 residues. The germline gives CDR1 MNHNY, CDR2 SVGAGI (reference sequence). Here the CDR3 reads CASSRQQAGANVLTF. CDR3 nucleotide sequence: TGTGCCAGCAGTAGACAGCAAGCTGGGGCCAACGTCCTGACTTTC.

This clone was counted a few times. The chain couples TRBV19 to TRBJ2-2; 7 bases match TRBD1. The CDR3 contains 19 residues. CDR1 and CDR2 from the germline V gene are LNHDA and SQIVND (reference sequence). The ends lost 5 bases at V and 1 base at J; junction bases unmatched: 16. For the CDR3, the DNA is TGTGCCAGTAGTGCTAGGGGGCCCGGACAACCATTGAACACCGGGGAGCTGTTTTTT. This encodes CASSARGPGQPLNTGELFF.

The chain combines TRBV5-1 with TRBJ1-3; D not certain. The V end lost 6 bases, the J end lost 0 bases, and 10 bases lay between the germline ends. The CDR3 totals 14 residues. The germline V gene has CDR1 SGHRS and CDR2 YFSETQ. The CDR3 region is CASKPTGSGNTIYF. CDR3 DNA sequence: TGCGCCAGCAAACCCACGGGCTCTGGAAACACCATATATTTT.

The DNA for the CDR3 is TGCGCCAGCAGCTTGGCCCCGGGACTAGCGGGGGGAGATACGCAGTATTTT. Residues: CASSLAPGLAGGDTQYF. The J gene is TRBJ2-3, the V gene TRBV5-1, with 15 bases aligning to TRBD2. This CDR3 comprises 17 residues. The V and J ends lost 0 bases and 5 bases, in that order; junction bases with no gene match: 4. The germline gives CDR1 SGHRS, CDR2 YFSETQ.

The gene calls are TRBV5-1 and TRBJ2-2; unclear D gene. Germline CDR1 reads SGHRS; CDR2 reads YFSETQ. There are 14 residues in the CDR3. Trimming took 0 bases from V and 1 from J, leaving 4 bases between them. The CDR3 region has the DNA TGCGCCAGCAGCTTGGCCTGGAACACCGGGGAGCTGTTTTTT. Amino acid sequence: CASSLAWNTGELFF.

The chain links TRBV7-2 to TRBJ2-2; 9 nucleotides align to TRBD2. The V and J ends lost 6 bases and 4 bases, in that order; junction bases with no gene match: 6. Germline-derived CDR1 and CDR2 are SGHTA and FQGNSA. The CDR3 length is 15 residues. The CDR3 reads CASSYSGRGTGELFF. CDR3 coding DNA: TGTGCCAGCAGTTATAGCGGGAGAGGCACCGGGGAGCTGTTTTTT.

This sequence joins TRBV19 and TRBJ2-1; D is perhaps TRBD1 (5 bases). The ends were cut back, 5 bases at V and 4 bases at J, with 12 bases in the middle. Germline CDR1 reads LNHDA; CDR2 reads SQIVND (reference sequence). There are 14 residues in the CDR3. For the CDR3, the DNA is TGTGCCAGTAGTCCGCGGACACAATACAATGAGCAGTTCTTC. Protein sequence: CASSPRTQYNEQFF.

The chain couples TRBV18 to TRBJ2-7; D possibly corresponds to TRBD2 (6 bases). Trimming pared 3 bases from V and 4 bases from J, leaving 13 bases between. CDR3 size: 14 residues. The germline CDR1 and CDR2 sequences are KGHSH and LQKENI. The CDR3 bases are TGTGCCAGCTCACCTGCGGGACTGACATACGAGCAGTACTTC. Its protein product is CASSPAGLTYEQYF.

This clone was seen more than once but under ten times. V usage is TRBV5-4 and J usage is TRBJ2-7, with D perhaps TRBD1 (8 bases). The CDR3 loop spans 15 amino acids. Trimming removed 4 bases at V and 2 bases at J, with 16 bases between. CDR1 and CDR2 from the germline V gene are SGHNT and YYREEE (reference sequence). The CDR3 loop reads CASSPQQGGTYEQYF. CDR3 coding DNA: TGTGCCAGCAGCCCCCAACAGGGGGGGACCTACGAGCAGTACTTC. The full variable domain, rest sourced from reference TRBV5-4 and TRBJ2-7, is ETGVTQSPTHLIKTRGQQVTLRCSSQSGHNTVSWYQQALGQGPQFIFQYYREEENGRGNFPPRFSGLQFPNYSSELNVNALELDDSALYLCASSPQQGGTYEQYFGPGTRLTVT.

The chain couples TRBV19 to TRBJ2-1; D not resolved. From germline, CDR1 is LNHDA and CDR2 SQIVND (reference sequence). The CDR3 is 12 residues long. The V and J ends lost 1 base and 7 bases respectively, with 5 bases between them. The CDR3 loop reads CASSIARNEQFF. CDR3 DNA: TGTGCCAGTAGTATAGCCCGTAATGAGCAGTTCTTC.

CDR3 bases: TGTGCCAGTATCCAGGGGACAGGGAACACTGAAGCTTTCTTT. It yields the protein CASIQGTGNTEAFF. J is TRBJ1-1 and V is TRBV19, with TRBD1 matching over 8 bases. This CDR3 has 14 amino acids. Germline V CDR1 and CDR2: LNHDA, SQIVND (reference sequence). V dropped 7 bases and J dropped 1; count of bases not matched to a gene: 5. Variable domain in full (rest from reference TRBV19 and TRBJ1-1): DGGITQSPKYLFRKEGQNVTLSCEQNLNHDAMYWYRQDPGQGLRLIYYSQIVNDFQKGDIAEGYSVSREKKESFPLTVTSAQKNPTAFYLCASIQGTGNTEAFFGQGTRLTVV.

The V gene is TRBV27, the J gene TRBJ2-1, with 7 positions matching TRBD2. From germline, CDR1 is MNHEY and CDR2 SMNVEV (reference sequence). V trimming: 1 base; J trimming: 6 bases; junction bases outside the gene matches: 9. This CDR3 has 16 residues. CDR3 sequence: CASSLWGRERSNEQFF. The DNA of the CDR3 is TGTGCCAGCAGTTTATGGGGGAGGGAAAGAAGCAATGAGCAGTTCTTC.

This sequence joins TRBV30 and TRBJ2-7; TRBD1 agrees at 7 bases. V shed 4 bases, J shed 1 base, and the junction held 10 bases outside the gene matches. The CDR3 covers 15 residues. Germline V gene sequence: CDR1 GTSNPN, CDR2 SVGIG (reference sequence). CDR3: CAWKYPGQISYEQYF. Written as DNA, the CDR3 is TGTGCCTGGAAATACCCGGGACAGATATCCTACGAGCAGTACTTC.

This chain links TRBV28 with TRBJ1-4; TRBD1 matches 9 bases. Trimming removed 4 bases from V and 8 bases from J; junction bases left unmatched: 8. The CDR3 has 15 amino acids. From germline, CDR1 is MDHEN and CDR2 SYDVKM. The CDR3 region has the DNA TGTGCCAGCAGTTCCGGGGGACAGGGAGGGGAAAAACTGTTTTTT. As protein: CASSSGGQGGEKLFF.

This chain links TRBV6-1 with TRBJ1-6, with a possible D match to TRBD1 (6 bases). This CDR3 is built from 14 residues. Germline V gene lookup returns CDR1 MNHNS and CDR2 SASEGT. Trimming left V 1 base short and J 10 bases short, with 11 bases between. CDR3 region: CASSEVWGGSPLHF. As DNA, the CDR3 is TGTGCCAGCAGTGAAGTCTGGGGGGGCTCACCCCTCCACTTT.

This rearrangement joins TRBV7-9 to TRBJ2-7, with 8 bases aligning to TRBD2. CDR3 size: 15 residues. Germline V gene lookup returns CDR1 SEHNR and CDR2 FQNEAQ (reference sequence). Trimming at V came to 4 bases and at J to 2 bases, leaving 7 bases not matched to a gene. The CDR3 loop reads CASSSGGTATYEQYF. Here the CDR3 DNA reads TGTGCCAGCAGCTCGGGGGGGACGGCTACCTACGAGCAGTACTTC. Based on the CDR3 plus reference TRBV7-9 and TRBJ2-7, the full variable domain is DTGVSQNPRHKITKRGQNVTFRCDPISEHNRLYWYRQTLGQGPEFLTYFQNEAQLEKSRLLSDRFSAERPKGSFSTLEIQRTEQGDSAMYLCASSSGGTATYEQYFGPGTRLTVT.

This chain connects TRBV27 to TRBJ2-1, with 12 nucleotides matching TRBD2. V trimming: 10 bases; J trimming: 2 bases; junction bases outside the gene matches: 3. Germline CDR1 and CDR2: MNHEY and SMNVEV (reference sequence). This CDR3 comprises 14 residues. In nucleotides, the CDR3 is TGTGCCATCCGGACTAGCGGGGCCTACAATGAGCAGTTCTTC. Protein: CAIRTSGAYNEQFF.

This clone was counted a single time. The chain has TRBV15 and TRBJ2-6, with unresolved D. CDR3 length equals 15 residues. Per germline, CDR1 LNHNV and CDR2 YYDKDF (reference sequence). V was trimmed by 0 bases and J by 0 bases, leaving 3 bases between them. The CDR3 DNA follows: TGTGCCACCAGCAGAGACCGCTCTGGGGCCAACGTCCTGACTTTC. Amino acids: CATSRDRSGANVLTF. The variable domain in full, completed from reference TRBV15 and TRBJ2-6, reads DAMVIQNPRYQVTQFGKPVTLSCSQTLNHNVMYWYQQKSSQAPKLLFHYYDKDFNNEADTPDNFQSRRPNTSFCFLDIRSPGLGDTAMYLCATSRDRSGANVLTFGAGSRLTVL.

The J gene is TRBJ2-7, the V gene TRBV9; maybe TRBD1 (5 bases). Trimming shortened V by 4 bases and J by 4 bases, and 15 bases separated the two germline ends. CDR3 length: 14 residues. The germline CDR1 and CDR2 sequences are SGDLS and YYNGEE. CDR3 region: CASSPRLGQYEQYF. DNA for the CDR3: TGTGCCAGCAGCCCCCGTTTGGGGCAGTACGAGCAGTACTTC.